The rows below give T cell receptor beta chains drawn from one sample of a study of blood T cell repertoires in COVID-19. Assay: immunoSEQ multiplex PCR; the TCRdb copy retains only in-frame clones and omits some. Of approximately 100,000 clones in the sample, about 84% were seen once. Sample: peripheral blood. All receptors derive from a woman older than 75 with acute or convalescent COVID-19. Each CDR3 is given with its conserved first and last residue. The order of the fields is V gene, CDR3 protein.

TRBV7-9,CASSPGQPTNYGYTF
TRBV28,CASSLSGAGNTIYF
TRBV18,CASSPQNGPPLHF
TRBV5-1,CASSLMGTSTDTQYF
TRBV21-1,CASSNLTGWTEAFF
TRBV6-5,CASSYSEAGGRYEQYF
TRBV21-1,CASSKRRTVNTEAFF
TRBV15,CATSGSGQGERNSPLHF
TRBV2,CASSGPLNQPQHF
TRBV5-1,CASSAGQGTTNEKLFF
TRBV27,CASSPAISYNSPLHF
TRBV7-3,CASSQQGARGYGYTF
TRBV4-3,CASSQDPREYNEQFF
TRBV24-1,CATSDGGLTTDTQYF
TRBV19,CASSGLAGRADTQYF
TRBV5-1,CASSPGQGAQYGYTF
TRBV4-2,CASSQDVRGNQPQHF
TRBV18,CASSETRSIETQYF
TRBV7-2,CASSFSGGAKDTQYF
TRBV2,CASIRDTKGNSPLHF
TRBV5-4,CASSWGTSLAQETQYF
TRBV28,CASSFQQIPTDTQYF